This TCR beta chain comes out of a study of cytomegalovirus exposure and HLA in healthy donors (dated by TCRdb to 2015 to 2018). A note on the overall study: According to a later analysis, the roughly 120 validation repertoires were produced on the same platform as the roughly 600 repertoires of the first cohort. The study aimed to test whether signatures of past pathogen exposure could be identified by cataloging public T cell receptors. A separate validation cohort of over a hundred different subjects was used in addition to the 666-subject first cohort. To predict cytomegalovirus infection status, the study combined high-throughput TCR immunosequencing, statistical association of individual TCRs with disease status, and machine learning.

Reading from cysteine to phenylalanine, the CDR3 counts 17 amino acids. Only the CDR3 part of the read is kept: 51 bases, read in frame from the first base. The germline V gene (reference sequence) provides CDR1 LNHNV and CDR2 YYDKDF. V lost 3 bases and J lost 8 bases, and the count of bases not matched to a germline gene is 12. A remark on this clone: What this receptor recognizes is not known. Base qualities are not at hand, and no much larger clone is one base apart.

Points the paper makes about the study in general: A few of the identified cytomegalovirus-associated TCR beta chains were confirmed in vitro to be specific for cytomegalovirus antigens. A total of fewer than 200 TCR beta chains were listed by the study as associated with cytomegalovirus. The authors suggested that the approach could potentially be generalized to other disease states and immunological phenotypes. Of the cluster scores, around 95% were above 0 in a later analysis, which found that TCRs clustered in the first cohort also tended to co-occur in the 110 or so validation repertoires. In both the original and validation cohorts, the classifier was reported to diagnose cytomegalovirus status with high specificity and sensitivity. All 110 or so repertoires were used to score co-occurrence in the validation cohort in a later analysis, because that analysis had no HLA typing for the cohort. Most TCR sequences were seen in very few donors, while some public TCRs were found in many individuals.

Receptor amplification or capture employed the immunoSEQ multiplex PCR assay. On the study's bioinformatics: A statistical classification framework was built for diagnosing cytomegalovirus status from the catalog of TCR beta chain sequences. TCRdb took over this immuneACCESS table, retaining in-frame rearrangements with V and J assigned. Such tables are incomplete; in checked studies, under half of the missing clones stem from an unresolved V gene, and the remainder is unexplained. That table furnishes V, J and clone size, whereas the DNA furnished D and trimming. This sample has over 60,000 clones in its table, and 85% to 95% of those were observed once. Together, the top ten hold approximately 3.4% of the sample. Separate from the approximately 670-subject first cohort, the validation cohort of roughly 110 subjects was the group to which the donors belonged.

Recombination linked TRBV15 to TRBJ1-6; TRBD1 lines up with 8 middle nucleotides. The source material was PBMCs. This TCR came from a young man in good health and CMV-seronegative. The CDR3 region has the sequence CATSSRPADRADSPLHF. The bases are TGTGCCACCAGCAGTCGCCCGGCGGACAGGGCTGATTCACCCCTCCACTTT.